This TCR beta chain originates from a study of T cell responses to AZD1222 COVID-19 vaccine. Study-level findings and limits: Clonal diversity may have been underestimated, and the donors were mostly white British, with more females than males. Regions 160-218 and 743-854 dominated among vaccine-associated CD4 TCRs spanning spike.

Sequencing was performed with immunoSEQ multiplex PCR; in TCRdb, only in-frame clones are kept and a portion is missing. The table lists some 110,000 clones, roughly 90% of them singletons. The V gene lost 2 bases and the J gene lost 4 bases, with 14 bases spanning the gap. CDR3 size: 15 residues. CDR1 is MNHNS and CDR2 is SASEGT in the germline V gene. Concerning this clone: Its antigen remains unknown.

This rearrangement joins TRBV6-1 to TRBJ1-1; D possibly corresponds to TRBD1 (6 bases). The sequencing used peripheral blood, collected on day 0 of AZD1222 vaccination. The clonotype was recovered from an adult in good health. This chain's CDR3 is CASSELGGDFTEAFF. The CDR3, as DNA: TGTGCCAGCAGTGAACTAGGGGGGGATTTCACTGAAGCTTTCTTT.